The 32 T cell receptor beta chains reported below all come from one sample, sequenced in a study of blood T cell repertoires in COVID-19. Data came from immunoSEQ multiplex PCR; TCRdb stores just in-frame clones and leaves some out. Of 110,000 or so clones in the sample, 75% to 90% were seen once. The sample comprised peripheral blood. The receptors derive from a woman aged 45-60 years with acute or convalescent COVID-19.

The chain couples TRBV7-9 to TRBJ2-7; 12 bases align to TRBD2. This CDR3 region has 15 residues. Trimming at V came to 2 bases and at J to 4 bases, leaving 3 bases not matched to a gene. Germline V gives CDR1 SEHNR, CDR2 FQNEAQ (reference sequence). The CDR3, as DNA: TGTGCCAGCAGCTTACAGCTAGCGGGAGGGTACGAGCAGTACTTC. Protein sequence: CASSLQLAGGYEQYF.

This chain uses TRBV12-3 or TRBV12-4 with TRBJ2-7, with D uncertain. CDR3 length equals 12 residues. Trimming removed 6 bases at V and 7 bases at J, with 13 bases between. As DNA, the CDR3 is TGTGCCAGCAGCTCCACGGGTAGGGAGCAGTACTTC. Protein product: CASSSTGREQYF.

This chain links TRBV9 with TRBJ2-7; 7 bases align to TRBD1. Trimming cost V 4 bases and J 3 bases; bases outside gene matches: 13. The CDR3 runs 16 residues. The germline CDR1 and CDR2 sequences are SGDLS and YYNGEE. The DNA for the CDR3 is TGTGCCAGCAGCCCAGACAGGGCGTCGTTCGACTACGAGCAGTACTTC. This encodes CASSPDRASFDYEQYF.

V gene TRBV12-3 or TRBV12-4 combines with J gene TRBJ2-7; no reliable D call. Trimming pared 6 bases from V and 2 bases from J, leaving 5 bases between. This CDR3 spans 11 amino acids. CDR3 loop: CASSTAYEQYF. DNA of the CDR3: TGTGCCAGCAGCACAGCCTACGAGCAGTACTTC.

The chain has TRBV7-2 and TRBJ2-3; 7 bases match TRBD2. The CDR3 runs to 16 residues. The junction had 8 bases not matched to a gene; V was cut back by 4 bases and J by 1 base. Per the germline V gene, CDR1 is SGHTA and CDR2 is FQGNSA. The CDR3 sequence is CASSSKTRGGTDTQYF. The CDR3 DNA reads as TGTGCCAGCAGCTCCAAAACTCGGGGGGGCACAGATACGCAGTATTTT. Full variable domain (rest looked up from reference TRBV7-2 and TRBJ2-3): GAGVSQSPSNKVTEKGKDVELRCDPISGHTALYWYRQSLGQGLEFLIYFQGNSAPDKSGLPSDRFSAERTGGSVSTLTIQRTQQEDSAVYLCASSSKTRGGTDTQYFGPGTRLTVL.

The CDR3 DNA follows: TGCGCCAGCAGCCAAGCCGGCGGGGTTGAGGCTTTCTTT. Translating gives CASSQAGGVEAFF. V gene TRBV4-1 combines with J gene TRBJ1-1, with D unresolved. V lost 1 base and J 11 bases, leaving 14 bases between the germline ends. Looked up from germline, CDR1 is MGHRA and CDR2 is YSYEKL. The CDR3 loop spans 13 amino acids.

The V and J genes are TRBV18 and TRBJ2-7, with D perhaps matching TRBD1 (5 bases). CDR3 length equals 13 residues. CDR1 is KGHSH and CDR2 is LQKENI in the germline V gene. Trimming cost V 4 bases and J 5 bases, with 12 bases left between them. CDR3 nucleotide sequence: TGTGCCAGCTCACTACGTCCGACAGACGAGCAGTACTTC. Its translation: CASSLRPTDEQYF.

This chain connects TRBV10-3 to TRBJ2-1; D is perhaps TRBD2 (5 bases). Trimming stripped 10 bases from V and 7 bases from J, with 17 bases between. The CDR3 extends over 13 amino acids. Germline CDR1 and CDR2: ENHRY and SYGVKD. The CDR3 region is CASSGILGNEQFF. CDR3 DNA: TGTGCCAGCTCCGGGATCCTAGGGAATGAGCAGTTCTTC.

This clone was recorded only once. The rearrangement links TRBV5-1 to TRBJ1-2; tentatively, D is TRBD1 (5 bases). Germline V gene lookup returns CDR1 SGHRS and CDR2 YFSETQ. This CDR3 is built from 16 residues. Deletions cut 0 bases from V and 0 bases from J, with 12 bases between. The CDR3 protein is CASSLGWGKTNYGYTF. In DNA form, the CDR3 reads TGCGCCAGCAGCTTGGGCTGGGGCAAAACTAACTATGGCTACACCTTC.

This chain uses TRBV28 with TRBJ1-5; D gene unclear. Trimming removed 0 bases from V and 3 bases from J, with 18 bases in between. This CDR3 is 18 amino acids long. Germline V CDR1 and CDR2: MDHEN, SYDVKM. The CDR3: CASSLWDPGRSANQPQHF. The CDR3 DNA reads TGTGCCAGCAGTTTATGGGATCCGGGGAGGAGTGCCAATCAGCCCCAGCATTTT. The whole variable domain, filled in from reference TRBV28 and TRBJ1-5, reads DVKVTQSSRYLVKRTGEKVFLECVQDMDHENMFWYRQDPGLGLRLIYFSYDVKMKEKGDIPEGYSVSREKKERFSLILESASTNQTSMYLCASSLWDPGRSANQPQHFGDGTRLSIL.

This chain connects TRBV4-2 to TRBJ2-7; 9 positions agree with TRBD1. V dropped 3 bases and J dropped 1; count of bases not matched to a gene: 4. Germline V gene lookup returns CDR1 LGHNA and CDR2 YNFKEQ. This CDR3 spans 15 amino acids. The CDR3 region is CASSQTGGGSYEQYF. The CDR3 coding sequence is TGTGCCAGCAGCCAGACAGGGGGAGGGTCCTACGAGCAGTACTTC.

In this sample, this clone turned up a few times. The CDR3 sequence is CARSLVNCEGALLCYNEQFF. Here the CDR3 DNA reads TGTGCCAGAAGCTTAGTCAACTGTGAGGGGGCCCTTTTATGCTACAATGAGCAGTTCTTC. V and J are TRBV7-5 and TRBJ2-1; the table's D call of TRBD1 was not tested on the DNA. TRBV7-5 is a pseudogene locus. The CDR3 is made up of 20 amino acids.

The rearrangement links TRBV19 to TRBJ2-5; 8 bases are shared with TRBD1. The CDR3 has 15 residues. The ends lost 3 bases at V and 2 bases at J; junction bases unmatched: 5. The germline V gene has CDR1 LNHDA and CDR2 SQIVND (reference sequence). The CDR3 DNA reads as TGTGCCAGTAGTATCGGACAGGGCCAACAAGAGACCCAGTACTTC. Translated: CASSIGQGQQETQYF.

The chain joins TRBV11-2 to TRBJ1-3, with D unclear. In germline, CDR1 is SGHAT, CDR2 FQNNGV. This CDR3 is 16 amino acids long. V was clipped by 1 base and J by 4 bases, with 14 bases between them. CDR3 residues: CASSLGVSLRGNTIYF. In nucleotides, the CDR3 is TGTGCCAGCAGCTTAGGTGTGAGTTTGCGCGGAAACACCATATATTTT. Full variable domain (outside the CDR3, taken from reference TRBV11-2 and TRBJ1-3): EAGVAQSPRYKIIEKRQSVAFWCNPISGHATLYWYQQILGQGPKLLIQFQNNGVVDDSQLPKDRFSAERLKGVDSTLKIQPAKLEDSAVYLCASSLGVSLRGNTIYFGEGSWLTVV.

The CDR3 sequence is CASSPLRGDEKLFF. The CDR3 coding sequence is TGTGCCAGCTCACCACTCAGGGGAGATGAAAAACTGTTTTTT. The chain carries TRBV18 and TRBJ1-4, with D possibly being TRBD1 (6 bases). Per the germline V gene, CDR1 is KGHSH and CDR2 is LQKENI. The CDR3 totals 14 residues. Trimming pared 1 base from V and 6 bases from J, leaving 9 bases between.

The chain uses TRBV2 and TRBJ2-3; 12 nucleotides line up with TRBD2. Germline V CDR1 and CDR2: SNHLY, FYNNEI. Germline trimming cut 5 bases from V and 0 bases from J; bases unmatched to any gene: 3. The CDR3 contains 16 residues. The CDR3 DNA reads as TGTGCCAGCAGTCGACTAGCGGGGGACAGCACAGATACGCAGTATTTT. Translation: CASSRLAGDSTDTQYF.

The rearrangement uses TRBV4-1 and TRBJ1-5; 8 bases agree with TRBD1. CDR3 length equals 16 residues. The junction had 8 bases not matched to a gene; V was cut back by 4 bases and J by 3 bases. Germline CDR1 and CDR2: MGHRA and YSYEKL. The CDR3 sequence is CASSRDTGGNNQPQHF. The DNA for the CDR3 is TGCGCCAGCAGCCGAGATACAGGGGGGAACAATCAGCCCCAGCATTTT.

This clone was counted a single time. This sequence joins TRBV11-1 and TRBJ1-2; unclear D gene. The CDR3 spans 13 residues. V was pared by 5 bases and J by 8 bases, with 15 bases between. Germline-derived CDR1 and CDR2 are SGHAT and FQDESV (reference sequence). The CDR3, as DNA: TGTGCCAGCAGCCCTACCCGGGGAGGAGGCTACACCTTC. Its protein product is CASSPTRGGGYTF.

V and J are TRBV27 and TRBJ1-5; the D is unclear. Germline V CDR1 and CDR2: MNHEY, SMNVEV (reference sequence). Trimming left V 3 bases short and J 0 bases short, with 9 bases between. The CDR3 has 15 amino acids. The CDR3 DNA sequence: TGTGCCAGCAGTTTGAGCGCGGATAGCAATCAGCCCCAGCATTTT. Amino acid sequence: CASSLSADSNQPQHF.

CDR3 amino acids: CASSLTQSNEQFF. CDR3 DNA sequence: TGTGCCAGCAGCTTAACACAGAGCAATGAGCAGTTCTTC. The rearrangement links TRBV7-3 to TRBJ2-1; D gene ambiguous. The CDR3 runs to 13 residues. Germline V gene sequence: CDR1 SGHTA, CDR2 FQGTGA. V was clipped by 0 bases and J by 6 bases, with 6 bases between them. Supplemented by reference TRBV7-3 and TRBJ2-1, the full variable domain reads GAGVSQTPSNKVTEKGKYVELRCDPISGHTALYWYRQSLGQGPEFLIYFQGTGAADDSGLPNDRFFAVRPEGSVSTLKIQRTERGDSAVYLCASSLTQSNEQFFGPGTRLTVL.

The chain is built from TRBV24-1 and TRBJ2-7; no clear D. The V gene lost 3 bases and the J gene lost 2 bases, with 10 bases spanning the gap. The germline gives CDR1 KGHDR, CDR2 SFDVKD. This CDR3 has 14 amino acids. CDR3 sequence: CATSDSRSAYEQYF. The CDR3 coding sequence is TGTGCCACCAGTGATAGTCGCAGTGCCTACGAGCAGTACTTC.

This chain joins TRBV5-4 and TRBJ1-2, with D hard to call. The V end was cut by 0 bases, the J end by 4 bases, with 10 bases between. Germline V gene sequence: CDR1 SGHNT, CDR2 YYREEE (reference sequence). This CDR3 spans 14 amino acids. The DNA of the CDR3 is TGTGCCAGCAGCTTGGGAGGCTCGGGCTATGGCTACACCTTC. It encodes CASSLGGSGYGYTF. The full variable domain, with the rest looked up from reference TRBV5-4 and TRBJ1-2, is ETGVTQSPTHLIKTRGQQVTLRCSSQSGHNTVSWYQQALGQGPQFIFQYYREEENGRGNFPPRFSGLQFPNYSSELNVNALELDDSALYLCASSLGGSGYGYTFGSGTRLTVV.

The table lists this clone with a count of one. The genes are TRBV11-2 and TRBJ2-1, with a tentative D call TRBD1 (6 bases). The CDR3 consists of 14 residues. V lost 0 bases and J 7 bases, leaving 10 bases between the germline ends. Germline CDR1 reads SGHAT; CDR2 reads FQNNGV. CDR3 region: CASSLDQTGNEQFF. The CDR3 nucleotides are TGTGCCAGCAGCTTAGACCAAACAGGGAATGAGCAGTTCTTC.

The chain has TRBV5-8 and TRBJ2-7; TRBD1 agrees at 7 bases. The CDR3 spans 15 residues. Looked up from germline, CDR1 is SGHTS and CDR2 is YDEGEE. With V trimmed by 0 bases and J by 6 bases, 9 bases remained unmatched. CDR3 bases: TGTGCCAGCAGCTTGGACAGGGGCCCCCAGGGCGAGCAGTACTTC. Translated: CASSLDRGPQGEQYF.

This chain connects TRBV7-6 to TRBJ1-2, with D unresolved. The CDR3 is 13 amino acids. CDR1 and CDR2 from the germline V gene are SGHVS and FNYEAQ. Trimming took off 1 base at V and 8 bases at J, with 11 bases between the two ends. The CDR3 spells CASSLDGGRGYTF. CDR3 bases: TGTGCCAGCAGCTTAGACGGAGGAAGAGGCTACACCTTC.

The CDR3 DNA is TGCGCCAGCAGTAGAGACAGGGATTCACCCCTCCACTTT. It encodes CASSRDRDSPLHF. The V gene is TRBV10-1, the J gene TRBJ1-6, with 7 bases aligning to TRBD1. Trimming at V came to 5 bases and at J to 8 bases, leaving 3 bases not matched to a gene. This CDR3 contains 13 residues. From germline, CDR1 is WNHNN and CDR2 SYGVQD (reference sequence).

In its sample, this clone was seen once. The rearrangement joins TRBV29-1 to TRBJ1-3; D possibly corresponds to TRBD1 (5 bases). V lost 4 bases and J 0 bases, leaving 13 bases between the germline ends. The CDR3 is made up of 15 amino acids. From germline, CDR1 is SQVTM and CDR2 ANQGSEA. CDR3 protein: CSVVIRGDSGNTIYF. The DNA for the CDR3 is TGCAGCGTTGTAATTAGGGGCGACTCTGGAAACACCATATATTTT. The full variable domain, its missing parts supplied by reference TRBV29-1 and TRBJ1-3, is SAVISQKPSRDICQRGTSLTIQCQVDSQVTMMFWYRQQPGQSLTLIATANQGSEATYESGFVIDKFPISRPNLTFSTLTVSNMSPEDSSIYLCSVVIRGDSGNTIYFGEGSWLTVV.

The chain joins TRBV7-9 to TRBJ2-2; a weak D match, TRBD1 (5 bases). Germline V CDR1 and CDR2: SEHNR, FQNEAQ (reference sequence). Trimming stripped 2 bases from V and 1 base from J, with 11 bases between. The CDR3 totals 16 residues. CDR3 nucleotides: TGTGCCAGCAGCTTATTGGGCAGGGTGAACACCGGGGAGCTGTTTTTT. Protein: CASSLLGRVNTGELFF.

The rearrangement links TRBV10-2 to TRBJ2-7, with D unclear. Trimming left V 0 bases short and J 2 bases short, with 11 bases between. Germline V CDR1 and CDR2: WSHSY, SAAADI. CDR3 length: 15 amino acids. The CDR3 sequence is CASSESRKSAYEQYF. The CDR3 DNA follows: TGCGCCAGCAGTGAGTCGAGGAAGAGCGCCTACGAGCAGTACTTC.

This clone was counted only a few times. CDR3 nucleotides: TGTGCCTGGAATACAGGGTCGGGTCAGCCCCAGCATTTT. Protein sequence: CAWNTGSGQPQHF. This chain joins TRBV30 and TRBJ1-5; a weak D match, TRBD1 (6 bases). The CDR3 loop spans 13 amino acids. Deletions cut 4 bases from V and 6 bases from J, with 13 bases between. The V gene's germline CDR1 is GTSNPN and CDR2 SVGIG (reference sequence).

The CDR3 sequence: CSALDGYEQYF. The CDR3 DNA reads TGCAGTGCTCTAGACGGTTACGAGCAGTACTTC. The chain recombines TRBV20-1 with TRBJ2-7; D gene uncertain. The germline V gene encodes CDR1 DFQATT and CDR2 SNEGSKA (reference sequence). This CDR3 is 11 amino acids long. V was shortened by 5 bases and J by 4 bases, with 9 bases between the two germline ends.

This clone was observed a handful of times. V gene TRBV7-6 combines with J gene TRBJ1-1; 8 bases align to TRBD1. Germline V lookup: CDR1 SGHVS, CDR2 FNYEAQ. V lost 5 bases to trimming and J lost 4 bases; unmatched junction nucleotides: 3. This CDR3 has 13 amino acids. The CDR3, as DNA: TGTGCCAGCAGCCAGACAGGGGCCACTGAAGCTTTCTTT. Its protein product is CASSQTGATEAFF. Full variable domain (remainder filled in from reference TRBV7-6 and TRBJ1-1): GAGVSQSPRYKVTKRGQDVALRCDPISGHVSLYWYRQALGQGPEFLTYFNYEAQQDKSGLPNDRFSAERPEGSISTLTIQRTEQRDSAMYRCASSQTGATEAFFGQGTRLTVV.